This T cell receptor (beta chain) was documented in a study of T cell responses to AZD1222 COVID-19 vaccine (dated by TCRdb to 2020 to 2022). Study-wide context: A total of approximately 240 trial participants underwent TCR sequencing, of whom about 200 had received two doses of AZD1222 and roughly 26 had received two doses of the MenACWY control vaccine. Trial participants were enrolled by age into subgroups of 18-55, 56-69 and 70-plus years, and around 150, 28 and 57 TCR-sequenced participants, respectively, were included in these subgroups.

Explained via the paper, the time point label denotes: about 28 days (+/-7) after the second vaccine dose. AZD1222 recipients with second doses at about 4 weeks or about 12 weeks were pooled, because spike-specific TCR depth and breadth did not differ between schedules. Vaccinee samples came from UK trials COV001 and COV002, including a single-blind randomized controlled phase 2/3 trial of AZD1222 (ChAdOx1 nCoV-19) in healthy adults. Trial participant PBMC samples were collected at day 0 and day 28 after the second dose for TCRbeta chain sequencing. The germline ends are 19 bases apart after V is trimmed by 5 bases and J by 2 bases. There are 16 amino acids in the CDR3, from cysteine to phenylalanine inclusive. The CDR3 DNA has 48 bases and is translated from base 1. Looking up the germline V gene yields CDR1 SGHDT and CDR2 YYEEEE. The CDR3 regions of human TCRbeta chains were analyzed by immunosequencing. The study's own analysis went as follows. TCRs in the repertoires were compared against a reference library of SARS-CoV-2-specific TCRs that had been generated with the MIRA antigen-specificity platform. Breadth was defined as the fraction of unique TCRs that were SARS-CoV-2-associated, and depth was defined as the fraction of total T cells that were SARS-CoV-2-associated. Using the MIRA data, every spike-specific TCR was mapped to the spike region that the TCR reacted to and assigned to either a CD4 or a CD8 class. Log10-transformed breadth and depth values were compared by one-way ANOVA with Sidak's multiple comparisons tests. What TCRdb holds here is the immuneACCESS table cut down to in-frame rearrangements. Part of the clones is not present; checked against another copy, under half of the missing clones reflect an unresolved V gene, and the others are unexplained. From that table come the V and J calls and clone size; the DNA was used to work out D and trimming. In this sample the table shows some 130,000 clones, 90% to 95% of which occur a single time. 6% to 7% of the sample is held by the ten biggest clonotypes.

In the case of this clone: What this receptor recognizes is not known. No quality values exist for individual bases; no much larger clone is one base distant.

Findings and caveats that apply to the study as a whole: Nearly half of unique spike-specific TCRs reportedly recognized epitopes outside regions mutated in the B.1.351 and B.1.1.7 variants. Conclusions about previously exposed vaccinees were limited because only six AZD1222 recipients were SARS-CoV-2 seropositive at baseline. Vaccine-associated CD4 TCRs spanned the whole spike protein, with dominant responses in regions 160-218 and 743-854. A significant rise in spike-specific TCR breadth and depth was observed after two AZD1222 doses relative to day 0 and relative to MenACWY recipients. No day 14 peak-response samples were available, so repertoires were characterized only after the peak T cell response. Participants were mostly white British and included more females than males, and it was suggested by the authors that clonal diversity may have been underestimated. In the small 56-69-year group, the increase in depth fell short of significance, most likely because of low power.

This sequence was found in an adult who received the AZD1222 COVID-19 vaccine. The sequenced sample was peripheral blood, obtained 28 days after the second AZD1222 dose. The sequence links TRBV5-6 to TRBJ1-2; the best D guess is TRBD1, with 6 bases matching. Here the CDR3 is given as CASRELSQGTNYGYTF. In nucleotides, the sequence is TGTGCCAGCAGGGAGTTATCACAGGGTACAAACTATGGCTACACCTTC.